Listed below are T cell receptor beta chains from one sample, sequenced in a study of cytomegalovirus exposure and HLA in healthy donors. The data were produced by immunoSEQ multiplex PCR, yet TCRdb's version contains in-frame clones alone and is incomplete. Of about 150,000 clones in the sample, over 75% were seen once. Sequenced sample: PBMCs. The source is a male donor in good health and CMV-seronegative. Each CDR3 is given with its conserved first and last residue. Each record gives: V gene, clone size, D gene, J gene, CDR3 protein, CDR3 DNA. D genes are given only for firm matches. The listing skips clone size in some rows; elsewhere it reads once, few, many or a size class.

V: TRBV6-5
size: NA
D: NA
J: TRBJ1-3
CDR3: CASSYSGGPGNTIYF
DNA: TGTGCCAGCAGTTACTCGGGGGGGCCTGGAAACACCATATATTTT

V: TRBV27
size: NA
D: TRBD1
J: TRBJ1-4
CDR3: CASRPGQARMKLFF
DNA: TGTGCCAGCAGACCCGGACAGGCGAGAATGAAACTGTTTTTT

V: TRBV7-6
size: NA
D: TRBD2
J: TRBJ2-2
CDR3: CASTGGVNTGELFF
DNA: TGTGCCAGCACCGGGGGGGTGAACACCGGGGAGCTGTTTTTT

V: TRBV2
size: NA
D: NA
J: TRBJ1-2
CDR3: CASSLGQNNYGYTF
DNA: TGTGCCAGCAGCCTCGGACAGAACAACTATGGCTACACCTTC

V: TRBV18
size: NA
D: NA
J: TRBJ1-5
CDR3: CASSPGGDLGFYPKPQHF
DNA: TGTGCCAGCTCACCCGGGGGAGATTTGGGCTTCTATCCAAAGCCCCAGCATTTT

V: TRBV7-9
size: NA
D: NA
J: TRBJ1-2
CDR3: CSSSLGPGFVDGYTF
DNA: TGTTCCAGCAGCTTAGGGCCGGGTTTCGTGGATGGCTACACCTTC

V: TRBV7-2
size: NA
D: TRBD2
J: TRBJ2-7
CDR3: CASSLLGLAKYEQYF
DNA: TGTGCCAGCAGCTTATTGGGACTAGCGAAGTACGAGCAGTACTTC

V: TRBV19
size: NA
D: TRBD1
J: TRBJ1-2
CDR3: CASMDRYGYTF
DNA: TGTGCCAGTATGGACAGGTATGGCTACACCTTC

V: TRBV9
size: NA
D: TRBD1
J: TRBJ2-1
CDR3: CASSFSGTGGRDEQFF
DNA: TGTGCCAGCAGCTTCTCCGGGACAGGGGGCCGGGATGAGCAGTTCTTC

V: TRBV7-9
size: NA
D: TRBD2
J: TRBJ2-7
CDR3: CASSFLTKRGYDEQYF
DNA: TGTGCCAGCAGCTTCCTGACTAAGCGGGGGTATGACGAGCAGTACTTC

V: TRBV5-1
size: NA
D: NA
J: TRBJ1-4
CDR3: CASSLGGPNEKLFF
DNA: TGCGCCAGCAGCTTGGGGGGCCCTAATGAAAAACTGTTTTTT

V: TRBV5-6
size: NA
D: NA
J: TRBJ2-3
CDR3: CASSLEQHSTDTQYF
DNA: TGTGCCAGCAGCTTGGAACAGCATAGCACAGATACGCAGTATTTT

V: TRBV6-1
size: once
D: NA
J: TRBJ1-1
CDR3: CASLRKGVGTEAFF
DNA: TGTGCCAGCCTGCGAAAAGGGGTGGGCACTGAAGCTTTCTTT

V: TRBV4-3
size: few
D: NA
J: TRBJ2-2
CDR3: CASSQDVGGHTGELFF
DNA: TGCGCCAGCAGCCAAGATGTGGGGGGACACACCGGGGAGCTGTTTTTT

V: TRBV9
size: NA
D: NA
J: TRBJ1-1
CDR3: CASSAAMNTEAFF
DNA: TGTGCCAGCAGCGCCGCGATGAACACTGAAGCTTTCTTT

V: TRBV2
size: once
D: NA
J: TRBJ1-1
CDR3: CASQLGRGTEAFF
DNA: TGTGCCAGCCAACTCGGCAGGGGCACTGAAGCTTTCTTT

V: TRBV5-1
size: NA
D: NA
J: TRBJ1-2
CDR3: CASSLNGGRNYGYTF
DNA: TGCGCCAGCAGCTTGAATGGTGGCCGCAACTATGGCTACACCTTC

V: TRBV7-2
size: once
D: NA
J: TRBJ1-6
CDR3: CASSGQNSPLHF
DNA: TGTGCCAGCAGCGGACAGAATTCACCCCTCCACTTT

V: TRBV9
size: few
D: TRBD1
J: TRBJ1-2
CDR3: CASSSQTGGYGYTF
DNA: TGTGCCAGCAGCTCCCAGACAGGGGGCTATGGCTACACCTTC

V: TRBV6-1
size: NA
D: NA
J: TRBJ2-3
CDR3: CASTTGRSTDTQYF
DNA: TGTGCCAGCACGACCGGGAGAAGCACAGATACGCAGTATTTT

V: TRBV23-1
size: NA
D: TRBD1
J: TRBJ2-7
CDR3: CARKADRAEDYEQYF
DNA: TGCGCCAGAAAGGCAGACAGGGCTGAAGACTACGAGCAGTACTTC

V: TRBV5-6
size: NA
D: NA
J: TRBJ1-1
CDR3: CASSLAPAGGIEAFF
DNA: TGTGCCAGCAGCTTGGCCCCGGCGGGGGGAATTGAAGCTTTCTTT

V: TRBV25-1
size: NA
D: NA
J: TRBJ1-1
CDR3: CASRRQGRAFF
DNA: TGTGCCAGCAGGAGGCAGGGTAGAGCTTTCTTT

V: TRBV11-2
size: few
D: NA
J: TRBJ1-2
CDR3: CASSPRNGHTNYGYTF
DNA: TGTGCCAGCAGCCCGAGAAATGGACACACTAACTATGGCTACACCTTC

V: TRBV7-9
size: NA
D: NA
J: TRBJ1-5
CDR3: CSSSFAGRGFNQPQHF
DNA: TGTTCCAGCAGCTTCGCCGGCAGGGGTTTCAATCAGCCCCAGCATTTT

V: TRBV6-4
size: NA
D: NA
J: TRBJ1-2
CDR3: CASRTTPGYGYTF
DNA: TGTGCCAGCAGGACGACACCTGGCTATGGCTACACCTTC

V: TRBV7-8
size: NA
D: TRBD2
J: TRBJ2-1
CDR3: CASSFSGLEQFF
DNA: TGTGCCAGCAGCTTTAGCGGGCTAGAGCAGTTCTTC

V: TRBV5-5
size: NA
D: NA
J: TRBJ2-5
CDR3: CASSWGEADGETQYF
DNA: TGTGCCAGCAGCTGGGGCGAGGCGGACGGGGAGACCCAGTACTTC

V: TRBV2
size: NA
D: NA
J: TRBJ2-1
CDR3: CASSENLSTNEQFF
DNA: TGTGCCAGCAGTGAGAACCTGAGCACCAATGAGCAGTTCTTC

V: TRBV28
size: few
D: TRBD1
J: TRBJ1-6
CDR3: CASRSNRGNSPLHF
DNA: TGTGCCAGCAGATCAAACAGGGGAAATTCACCCCTCCACTTT

V: TRBV5-5
size: NA
D: NA
J: TRBJ2-5
CDR3: CASSLPGVSETQYF
DNA: TGTGCCAGCAGCTTGCCGGGAGTAAGTGAGACCCAGTACTTC

V: TRBV7-9
size: NA
D: NA
J: TRBJ2-7
CDR3: CASSSGGASYEQYF
DNA: TGTGCCAGCAGCTCTGGCGGGGCCTCCTACGAGCAGTACTTC

V: TRBV4-3
size: NA
D: NA
J: TRBJ2-7
CDR3: CASSQDFPGHGYEQYF
DNA: TGCGCCAGCAGCCAAGATTTTCCGGGACACGGCTACGAGCAGTACTTC

V: TRBV7-3
size: NA
D: NA
J: TRBJ1-1
CDR3: CASSPQGPNTEAFF
DNA: TGTGCCAGCAGCCCACAGGGACCGAACACTGAAGCTTTCTTT

V: TRBV7-9
size: NA
D: NA
J: TRBJ2-2
CDR3: CASIISPGKNTGELFF
DNA: TGTGCCAGCATTATCAGCCCCGGGAAGAACACCGGGGAGCTGTTTTTT

V: TRBV7-9
size: NA
D: NA
J: TRBJ2-2
CDR3: CASSFLNTGELFF
DNA: TGTGCCAGCAGCTTTCTTAACACCGGGGAGCTGTTTTTT

V: TRBV5-1
size: NA
D: NA
J: TRBJ2-7
CDR3: CASSAERASYEQYF
DNA: TGCGCCAGCAGCGCCGAGAGGGCCTCCTACGAGCAGTACTTC

V: TRBV5-1
size: NA
D: NA
J: TRBJ2-1
CDR3: CASSLQSTDYNEQFF
DNA: TGCGCCAGCAGCTTGCAGTCCACCGACTACAATGAGCAGTTCTTC